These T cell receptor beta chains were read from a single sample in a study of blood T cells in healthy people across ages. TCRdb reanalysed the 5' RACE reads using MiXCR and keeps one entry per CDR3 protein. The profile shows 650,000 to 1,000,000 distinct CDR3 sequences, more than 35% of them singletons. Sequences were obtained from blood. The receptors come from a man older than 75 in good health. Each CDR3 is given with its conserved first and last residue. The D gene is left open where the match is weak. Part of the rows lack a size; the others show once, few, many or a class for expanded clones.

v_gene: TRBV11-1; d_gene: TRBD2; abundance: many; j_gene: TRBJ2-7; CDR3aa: CASSTSGGPDEQYF; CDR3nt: TGTGCCAGCAGCACTAGCGGGGGGCCTGACGAGCAGTACTTC
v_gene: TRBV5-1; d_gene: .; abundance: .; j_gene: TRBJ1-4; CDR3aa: CASSRRTAQNEKLFF; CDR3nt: TGCGCCAGCAGCCGGCGGACAGCCCAAAATGAAAAACTGTTTTTT
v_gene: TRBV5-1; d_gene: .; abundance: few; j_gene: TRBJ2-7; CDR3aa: CASSLSGTNAYEQYF; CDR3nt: TGCGCCAGCAGCTTATCCGGGACAAACGCCTACGAGCAGTACTTC
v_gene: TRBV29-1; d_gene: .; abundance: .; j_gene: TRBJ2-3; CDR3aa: CSVEWQRVTDTQYF; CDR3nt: TGCAGCGTTGAGTGGCAGAGAGTCACAGATACGCAGTATTTT
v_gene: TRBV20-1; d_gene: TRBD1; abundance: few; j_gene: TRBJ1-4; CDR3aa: CSARDYKSQDRVGKLFF; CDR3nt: TGCAGTGCTAGAGATTATAAGTCCCAGGACAGGGTGGGAAAACTGTTTTTT
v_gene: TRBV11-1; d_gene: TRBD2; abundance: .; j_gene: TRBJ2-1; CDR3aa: CASSSASGVSYNEQFF; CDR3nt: TGTGCCAGCAGCTCGGCTAGCGGGGTTTCCTACAATGAGCAGTTCTTC
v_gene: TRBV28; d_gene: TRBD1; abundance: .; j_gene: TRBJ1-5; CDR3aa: CASGETGTHTDTQHF; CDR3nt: TGTGCCAGCGGAGAGACAGGGACACACACAGATACGCAGCATTTT
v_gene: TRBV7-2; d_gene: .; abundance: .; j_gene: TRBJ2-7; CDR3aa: CASSAQQGAYEQYF; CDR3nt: TGTGCCAGCAGCGCCCAACAGGGTGCCTACGAGCAGTACTTC
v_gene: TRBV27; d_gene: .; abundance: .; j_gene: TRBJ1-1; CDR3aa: CASSVGGLAEAFF; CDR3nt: TGTGCCAGCAGTGTAGGCGGCTTGGCTGAAGCTTTCTTT
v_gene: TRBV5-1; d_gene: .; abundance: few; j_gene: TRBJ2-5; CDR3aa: CASSLGTGGLETQYF; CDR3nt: TGCGCCAGCAGCCTAGGAACCGGAGGCTTGGAGACCCAGTACTTC
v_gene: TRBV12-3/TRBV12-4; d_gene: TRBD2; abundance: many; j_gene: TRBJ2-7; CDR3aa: CASSLGLAVAYEQYF; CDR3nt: TGTGCCAGCAGTTTAGGACTAGCTGTAGCCTACGAGCAGTACTTC
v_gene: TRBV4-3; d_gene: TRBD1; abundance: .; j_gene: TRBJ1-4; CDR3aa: CASSQVAGGNEKLFF; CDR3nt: TGCGCCAGCAGCCAAGTAGCAGGGGGTAATGAAAAACTGTTTTTT
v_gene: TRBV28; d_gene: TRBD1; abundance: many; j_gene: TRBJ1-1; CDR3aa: CASSLADRGRTFF; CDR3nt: TGTGCCAGCAGTTTAGCGGACAGGGGGCGAACTTTCTTT
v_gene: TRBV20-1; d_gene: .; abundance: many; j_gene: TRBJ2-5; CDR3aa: CSARVPLAQETQYF; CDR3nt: TGCAGTGCTAGAGTCCCCCTGGCGCAAGAGACCCAGTACTTC
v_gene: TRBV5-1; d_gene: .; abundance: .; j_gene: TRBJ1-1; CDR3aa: CASRGPNREAFF; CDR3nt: TGCGCCAGCAGGGGACCGAATCGCGAAGCTTTCTTT
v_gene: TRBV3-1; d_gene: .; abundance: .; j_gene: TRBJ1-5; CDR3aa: CASSQGGTFNQPQHF; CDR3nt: TGTGCCAGCAGCCAAGGAGGGACCTTCAATCAGCCCCAGCATTTT
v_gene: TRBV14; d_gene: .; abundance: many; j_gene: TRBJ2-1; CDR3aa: CASSQDRESSYNEQFF; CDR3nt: TGTGCCAGCAGCCAAGACAGGGAAAGCTCCTACAATGAGCAGTTCTTC
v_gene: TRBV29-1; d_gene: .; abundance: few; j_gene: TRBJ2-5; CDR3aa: CSVRTGAETQYF; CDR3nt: TGCAGCGTTCGAACGGGAGCAGAGACCCAGTACTTC
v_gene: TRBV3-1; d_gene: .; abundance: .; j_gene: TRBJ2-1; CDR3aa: CASSQGQLTYNEQFF; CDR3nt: TGTGCCAGCAGCCAAGGGCAGCTCACCTACAATGAGCAGTTCTTC
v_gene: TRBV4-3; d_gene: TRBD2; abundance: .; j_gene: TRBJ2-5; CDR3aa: CASSQLGLAGGHEQYF; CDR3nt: TGCGCCAGCAGCCAATTGGGACTAGCGGGAGGCCATGAGCAGTACTTC
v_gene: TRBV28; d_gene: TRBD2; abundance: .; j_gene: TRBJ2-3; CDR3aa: CASSPLAATDTQYF; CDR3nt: TGTGCCAGCAGCCCACTAGCGGCCACAGATACGCAGTATTTT
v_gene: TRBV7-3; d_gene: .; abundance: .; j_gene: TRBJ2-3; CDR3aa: CASSLIGVRGFTDTQYF; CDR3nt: TGTGCCAGCAGCTTAATAGGAGTTCGGGGGTTTACAGATACGCAGTATTTT
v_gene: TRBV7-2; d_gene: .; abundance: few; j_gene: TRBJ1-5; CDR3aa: CASSSTGGSNQPQHF; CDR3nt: TGTGCCAGCAGCTCAACGGGGGGGAGCAATCAGCCCCAGCATTTT
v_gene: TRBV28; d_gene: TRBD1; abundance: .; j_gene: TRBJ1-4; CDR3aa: CASSLTGQGDEKLFF; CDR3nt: TGTGCCAGCAGTTTAACCGGACAGGGAGATGAAAAACTGTTTTTT
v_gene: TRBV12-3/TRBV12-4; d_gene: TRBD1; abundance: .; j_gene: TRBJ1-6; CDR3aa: CASSLKGGGSPLHF; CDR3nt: TGTGCCAGCAGTTTAAAAGGGGGCGGATCACCCCTCCACTTT
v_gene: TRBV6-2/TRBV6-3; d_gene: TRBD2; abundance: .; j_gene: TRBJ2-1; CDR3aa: CASSSAGEPITGPFF; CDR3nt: TGTGCCAGCAGTTCAGCGGGAGAGCCGATCACGGGTCCGTTCTTC
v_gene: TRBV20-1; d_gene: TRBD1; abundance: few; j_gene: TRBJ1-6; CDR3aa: CSARDPGQGGSPLHF; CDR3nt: TGCAGTGCTAGAGATCCGGGACAGGGAGGATCACCCCTCCACTTT
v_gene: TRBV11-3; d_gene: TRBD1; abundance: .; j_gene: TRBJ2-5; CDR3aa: CASSAGGQGLYNEQYF; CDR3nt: TGTGCCAGCAGCGCAGGGGGACAGGGCCTTTACAATGAGCAGTACTTC
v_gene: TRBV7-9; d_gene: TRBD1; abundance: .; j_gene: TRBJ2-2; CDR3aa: CASSRQGGGELFF; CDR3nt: TGTGCCAGCAGCAGACAGGGTGGCGGGGAGCTGTTTTTT
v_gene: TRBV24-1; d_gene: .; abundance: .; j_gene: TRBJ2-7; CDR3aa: CATSQGDLREQYF; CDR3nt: TGTGCCACCAGTCAGGGCGACCTTCGCGAGCAGTACTTC
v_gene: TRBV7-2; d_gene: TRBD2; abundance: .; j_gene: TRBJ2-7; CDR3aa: CASSLTSGLAGAGSYEQYF; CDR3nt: TGTGCCAGCAGCTTAACCTCGGGACTAGCGGGAGCAGGCTCCTACGAGCAGTACTTC
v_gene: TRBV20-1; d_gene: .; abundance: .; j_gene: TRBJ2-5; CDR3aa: CSAGGSTEEQYF; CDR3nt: TGCAGTGCCGGTGGCAGTACGGAAGAGCAGTACTTC
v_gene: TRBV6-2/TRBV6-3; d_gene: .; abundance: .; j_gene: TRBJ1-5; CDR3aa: CASSNFDQPQHF; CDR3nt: TGTGCCAGCAGCAACTTTGATCAGCCCCAGCATTTT